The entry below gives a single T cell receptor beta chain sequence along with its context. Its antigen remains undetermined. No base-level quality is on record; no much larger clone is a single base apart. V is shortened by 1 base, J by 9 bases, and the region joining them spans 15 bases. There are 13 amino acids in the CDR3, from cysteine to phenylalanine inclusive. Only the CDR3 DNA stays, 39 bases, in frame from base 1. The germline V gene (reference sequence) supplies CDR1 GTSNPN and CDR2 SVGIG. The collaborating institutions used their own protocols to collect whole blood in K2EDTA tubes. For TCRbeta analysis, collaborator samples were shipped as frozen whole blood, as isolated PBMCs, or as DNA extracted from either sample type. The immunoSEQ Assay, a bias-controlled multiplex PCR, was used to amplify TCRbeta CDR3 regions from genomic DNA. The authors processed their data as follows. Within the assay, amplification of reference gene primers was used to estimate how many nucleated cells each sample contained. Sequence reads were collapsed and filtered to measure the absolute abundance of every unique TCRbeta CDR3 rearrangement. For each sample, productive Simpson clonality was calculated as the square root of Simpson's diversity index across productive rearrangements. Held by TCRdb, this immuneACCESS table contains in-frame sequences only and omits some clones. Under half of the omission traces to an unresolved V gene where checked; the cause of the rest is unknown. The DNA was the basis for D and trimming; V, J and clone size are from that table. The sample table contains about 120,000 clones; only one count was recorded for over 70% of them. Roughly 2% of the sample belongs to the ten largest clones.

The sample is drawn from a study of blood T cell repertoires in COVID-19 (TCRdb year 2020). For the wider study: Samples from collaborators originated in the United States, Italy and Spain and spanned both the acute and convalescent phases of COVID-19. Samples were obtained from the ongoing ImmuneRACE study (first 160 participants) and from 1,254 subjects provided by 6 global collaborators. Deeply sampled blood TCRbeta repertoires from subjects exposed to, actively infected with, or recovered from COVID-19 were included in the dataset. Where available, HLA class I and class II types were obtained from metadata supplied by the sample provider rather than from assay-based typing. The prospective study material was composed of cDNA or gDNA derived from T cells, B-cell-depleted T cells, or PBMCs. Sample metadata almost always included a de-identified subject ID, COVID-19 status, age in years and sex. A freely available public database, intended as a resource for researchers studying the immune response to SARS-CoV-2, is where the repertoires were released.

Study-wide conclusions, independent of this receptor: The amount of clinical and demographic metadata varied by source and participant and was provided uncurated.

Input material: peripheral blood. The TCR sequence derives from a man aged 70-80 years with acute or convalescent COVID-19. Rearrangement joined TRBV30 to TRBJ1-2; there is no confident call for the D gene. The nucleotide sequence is TGTGCCTGGAGTGGGCAGGCCCTCACGAGCTACACCTTC. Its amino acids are CAWSGQALTSYTF. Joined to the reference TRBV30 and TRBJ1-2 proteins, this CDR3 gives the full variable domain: SQTIHQWPATLVQPVGSPLSLECTVEGTSNPNLYWYRQAAGRGLQLLFYSVGIGQISSEVPQNLSASRPQDRQFILSSKKLLLSDSGFYLCAWSGQALTSYTFGSGTRLTVV.